The text below deals with one T cell receptor (beta chain). This table comes from immunoSEQ multiplex PCR, and its TCRdb copy is limited to in-frame clones, with some not included. The sample contains fewer than 45,000 clones, about 86% of which appear only once. This CDR3 contains 14 residues. CDR1 and CDR2 (germline): SGHVS, FQNEAQ. V dropped 6 bases and J dropped 6; count of bases not matched to a gene: 2. This sample was included in a study of PD-L1 blockade in urothelial cancer. Per patient, between 1 and 8 samples were collected at pretreatment and on-treatment time points. The chain uses TRBV7-8 and TRBJ1-6, with TRBD1 identical over 10 bases. The material was PBMCs, obtained around atezolizumab (anti-PD-L1) treatment. The source of this sequence is a man between 60 and 70 years old with urothelial cancer. CDR3 DNA sequence: TGTGCCAGCAGTTGGACAGGGGGTAATTCACCCCTCCACTTT. This encodes CASSWTGGNSPLHF. The whole variable domain, filled in from reference TRBV7-8 and TRBJ1-6, reads GAGVSQSPRYKVAKRGQDVALRCDPISGHVSLFWYQQALGQGPEFLTYFQNEAQLDKSGLPSDRFFAERPEGSVSTLKIQRTQQEDSAVYLCASSWTGGNSPLHFGNGTRLTVT.